This T cell receptor beta chain came from a study of T cell changes during pregnancy in multiple sclerosis. Trimming took off 3 bases at V and 0 bases at J, with 12 bases between the two ends. CDR1 and CDR2 (germline): MNHEY, SMNVEV (reference sequence). The CDR3 covers 16 residues. Only in-frame clones appear in the TCRdb table, and some are missing; sequencing was by immunoSEQ multiplex PCR. In the table there are nearly 110,000 clones, 92% of which are singletons. This chain uses TRBV27 with TRBJ2-1; D is unresolved. The starting material was peripheral blood, obtained in the third trimester of pregnancy. The TCR originated in a female donor in good health, enrolled as a control in a pregnancy study. Written as DNA, the CDR3 is TGTGCCAGCAGTTTGGGTACGGGTAGCTCCTACAATGAGCAGTTCTTC. Protein: CASSLGTGSSYNEQFF.